This entry concerns a single T cell receptor beta chain. The antigen is undetermined. This sample is part of a study of T-cell memory formation after mild COVID-19. The wider study: Clusters of TCRs were largely donor specific.

Whole-study results and caveats: Contracting clones from day 15 to 85 showed balanced CD4/CD8; later expanders favored CD4+.

TCRdb reprocessed the 5' RACE reads with MiXCR, giving one entry per CDR3 protein. The sample shows roughly 110,000 distinct CDR3 sequences, approximately 15% of them seen only once. Germline V gene sequence: CDR1 MNHEY, CDR2 SMNVEV (reference sequence). Trimming shortened V by 6 bases and J by 4 bases, and 18 bases separated the two germline ends. CDR3 length: 15 residues. This rearrangement joins TRBV27 to TRBJ1-2; a possible D gene is TRBD1 (6 bases). The sequenced material came from PBMCs or a T cell subset sorted from them (not recorded which). The source of this sequence is a man younger than 35 who had mild COVID-19 (a few samples of this study predate the infection). Cell type and time point are not known. DNA for the CDR3: TGTGCCAGCAGCTTTTTTGGGGGGGGCGGCTATGGCTACACCTTC. Protein product: CASSFFGGGGYGYTF.